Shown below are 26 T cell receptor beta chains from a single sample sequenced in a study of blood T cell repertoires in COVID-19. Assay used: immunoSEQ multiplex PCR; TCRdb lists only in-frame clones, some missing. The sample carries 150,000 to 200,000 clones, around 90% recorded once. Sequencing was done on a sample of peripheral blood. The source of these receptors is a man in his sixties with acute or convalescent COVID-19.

The CDR3 sequence is CASNPITGSGTGELFF. The CDR3 region has the DNA TGCGCCAGCAATCCGATAACAGGGAGCGGCACCGGGGAGCTGTTTTTT. J is TRBJ2-2 and V is TRBV5-1; a possible D gene is TRBD1 (6 bases). The length of the CDR3 is 16 residues. The ends were cut back, 6 bases at V and 4 bases at J, with 19 bases in the middle. In germline, CDR1 is SGHRS, CDR2 YFSETQ.

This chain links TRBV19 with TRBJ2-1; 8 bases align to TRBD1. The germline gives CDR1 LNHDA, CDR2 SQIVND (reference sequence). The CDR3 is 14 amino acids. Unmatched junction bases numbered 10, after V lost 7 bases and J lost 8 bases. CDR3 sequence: CASKIQGAVHEQFF. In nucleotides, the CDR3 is TGTGCCAGTAAAATCCAGGGGGCTGTGCATGAGCAGTTCTTC.

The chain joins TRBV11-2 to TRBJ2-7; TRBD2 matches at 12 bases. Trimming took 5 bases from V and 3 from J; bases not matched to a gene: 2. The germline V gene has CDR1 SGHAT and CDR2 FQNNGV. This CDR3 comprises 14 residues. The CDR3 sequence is CASSQLAGGYEQYF. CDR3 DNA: TGTGCCAGCAGCCAACTAGCGGGGGGCTACGAGCAGTACTTC.

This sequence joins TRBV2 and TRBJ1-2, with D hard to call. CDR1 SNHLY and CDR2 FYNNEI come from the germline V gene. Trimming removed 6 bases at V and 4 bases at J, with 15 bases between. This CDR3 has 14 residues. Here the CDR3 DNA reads TGTGCCAGCAGCGTTGGACTTATTGGCTATGGCTACACCTTC. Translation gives CASSVGLIGYGYTF.

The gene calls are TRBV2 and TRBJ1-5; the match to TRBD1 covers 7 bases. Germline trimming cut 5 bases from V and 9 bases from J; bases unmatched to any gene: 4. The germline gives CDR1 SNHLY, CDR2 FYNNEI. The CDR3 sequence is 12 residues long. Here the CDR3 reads CASSKQGRPQHF. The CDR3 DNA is TGTGCCAGCAGTAAACAGGGGAGGCCCCAGCATTTT.

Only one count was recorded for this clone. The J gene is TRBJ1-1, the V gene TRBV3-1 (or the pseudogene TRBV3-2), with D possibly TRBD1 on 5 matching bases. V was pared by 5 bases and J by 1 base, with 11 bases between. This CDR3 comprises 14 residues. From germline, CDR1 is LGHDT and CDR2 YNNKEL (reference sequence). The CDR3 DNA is TGTGCCAGCAGCGATTGGGGGGGGAACACTGAAGCTTTCTTT. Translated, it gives CASSDWGGNTEAFF.

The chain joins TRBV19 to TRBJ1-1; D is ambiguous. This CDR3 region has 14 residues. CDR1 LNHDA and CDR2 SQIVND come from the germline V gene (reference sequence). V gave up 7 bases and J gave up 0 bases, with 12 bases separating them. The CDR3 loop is CASMAQYLNTEAFF. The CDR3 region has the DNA TGTGCCAGTATGGCCCAGTATTTGAACACTGAAGCTTTCTTT. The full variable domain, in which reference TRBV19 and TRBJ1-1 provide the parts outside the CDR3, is DGGITQSPKYLFRKEGQNVTLSCEQNLNHDAMYWYRQDPGQGLRLIYYSQIVNDFQKGDIAEGYSVSREKKESFPLTVTSAQKNPTAFYLCASMAQYLNTEAFFGQGTRLTVV.

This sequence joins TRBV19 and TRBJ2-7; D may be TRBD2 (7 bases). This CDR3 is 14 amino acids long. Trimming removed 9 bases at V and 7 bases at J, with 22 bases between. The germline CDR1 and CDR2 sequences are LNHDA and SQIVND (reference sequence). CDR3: CASQKEEGGGEQYF. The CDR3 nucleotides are TGTGCCAGCCAGAAGGAAGAAGGGGGGGGAGAGCAGTACTTC.

CDR3 amino acids: CASSIAGGAKEQYF. CDR3 bases: TGTGCCAGCAGCATAGCGGGGGGGGCTAAGGAGCAGTACTTC. This chain joins TRBV11-2 and TRBJ2-7; 11 nucleotides align to TRBD2. The CDR3 length is 14 residues. The V and J ends lost 5 bases and 7 bases, in that order; junction bases with no gene match: 7. Germline V lookup: CDR1 SGHAT, CDR2 FQNNGV.

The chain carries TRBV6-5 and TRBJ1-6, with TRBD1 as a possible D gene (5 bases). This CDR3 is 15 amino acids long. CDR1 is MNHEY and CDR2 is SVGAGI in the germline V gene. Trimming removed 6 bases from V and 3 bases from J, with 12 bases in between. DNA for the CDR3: TGTGCCAGCAGACTACAGGCAAACTATAATTCACCCCTCCACTTT. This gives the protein CASRLQANYNSPLHF.

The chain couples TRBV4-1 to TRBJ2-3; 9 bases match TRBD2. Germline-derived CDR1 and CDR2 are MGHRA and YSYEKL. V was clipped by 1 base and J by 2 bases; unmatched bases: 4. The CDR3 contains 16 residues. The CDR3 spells CASSQVRLAATDTQYF. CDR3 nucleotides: TGCGCCAGCAGCCAAGTTAGACTAGCGGCCACAGATACGCAGTATTTT.

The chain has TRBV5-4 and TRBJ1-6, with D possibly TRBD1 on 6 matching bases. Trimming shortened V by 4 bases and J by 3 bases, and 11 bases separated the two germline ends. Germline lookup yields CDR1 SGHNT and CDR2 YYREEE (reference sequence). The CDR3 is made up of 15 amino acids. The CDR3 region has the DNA TGTGCCAGCAGCGTCACAGGGCTCTATAATTCACCCCTCCACTTT. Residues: CASSVTGLYNSPLHF.

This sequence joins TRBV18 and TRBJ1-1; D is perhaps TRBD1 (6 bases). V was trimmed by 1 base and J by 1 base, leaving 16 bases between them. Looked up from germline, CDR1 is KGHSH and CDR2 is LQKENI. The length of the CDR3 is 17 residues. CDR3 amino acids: CASSPRLRGSKNTEAFF. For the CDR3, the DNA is TGTGCCAGCTCACCACGGTTGAGGGGGAGTAAGAACACTGAAGCTTTCTTT.

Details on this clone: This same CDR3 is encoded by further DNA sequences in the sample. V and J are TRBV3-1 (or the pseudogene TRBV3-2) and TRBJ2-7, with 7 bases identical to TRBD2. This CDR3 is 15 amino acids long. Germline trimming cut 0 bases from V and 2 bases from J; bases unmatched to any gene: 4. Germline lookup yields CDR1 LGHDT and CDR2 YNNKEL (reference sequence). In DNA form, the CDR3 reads TGTGCCAGCAGCCAAGACCCTAGCGGAGCCTACGAGCAGTACTTC. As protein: CASSQDPSGAYEQYF.

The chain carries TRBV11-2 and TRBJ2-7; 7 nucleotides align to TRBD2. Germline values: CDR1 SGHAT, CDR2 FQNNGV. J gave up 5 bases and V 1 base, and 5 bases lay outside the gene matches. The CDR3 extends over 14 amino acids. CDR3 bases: TGTGCCAGCAGCTTAGCGGGGGGTTGGGACGAGCAGTACTTC. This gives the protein CASSLAGGWDEQYF.

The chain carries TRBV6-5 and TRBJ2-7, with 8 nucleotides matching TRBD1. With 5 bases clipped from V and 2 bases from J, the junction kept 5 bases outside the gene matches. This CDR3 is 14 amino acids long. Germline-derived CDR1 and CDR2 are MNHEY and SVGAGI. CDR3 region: CASSRDRITYEQYF. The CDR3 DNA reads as TGTGCCAGCAGTCGGGACAGGATAACCTACGAGCAGTACTTC.

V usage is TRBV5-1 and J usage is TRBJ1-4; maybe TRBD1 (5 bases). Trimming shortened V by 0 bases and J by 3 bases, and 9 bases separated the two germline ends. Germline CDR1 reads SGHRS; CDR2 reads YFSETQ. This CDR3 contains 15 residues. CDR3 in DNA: TGCGCCAGCAGCTTGGGGGGCCCGTCTAATGAAAAACTGTTTTTT. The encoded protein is CASSLGGPSNEKLFF.

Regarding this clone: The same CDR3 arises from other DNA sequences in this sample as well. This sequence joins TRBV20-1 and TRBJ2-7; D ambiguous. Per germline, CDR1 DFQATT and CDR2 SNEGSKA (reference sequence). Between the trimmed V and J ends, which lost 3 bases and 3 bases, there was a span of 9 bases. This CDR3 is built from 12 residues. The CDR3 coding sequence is TGCAGTGCTAGTTACCGGAGCTACGAGCAGTACTTC. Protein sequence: CSASYRSYEQYF.

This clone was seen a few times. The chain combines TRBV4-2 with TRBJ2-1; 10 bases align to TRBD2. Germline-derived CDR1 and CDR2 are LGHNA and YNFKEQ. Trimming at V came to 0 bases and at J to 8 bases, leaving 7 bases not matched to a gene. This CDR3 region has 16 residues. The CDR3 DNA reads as TGTGCCAGCAGCCAAGACCACGGACTAGCGGTCGATGAGCAGTTCTTC. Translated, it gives CASSQDHGLAVDEQFF.

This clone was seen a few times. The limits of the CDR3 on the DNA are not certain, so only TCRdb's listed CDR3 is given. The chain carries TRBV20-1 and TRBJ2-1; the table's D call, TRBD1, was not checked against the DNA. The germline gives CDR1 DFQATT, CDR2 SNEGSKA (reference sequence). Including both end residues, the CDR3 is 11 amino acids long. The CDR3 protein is CSAHFGTGAVF.

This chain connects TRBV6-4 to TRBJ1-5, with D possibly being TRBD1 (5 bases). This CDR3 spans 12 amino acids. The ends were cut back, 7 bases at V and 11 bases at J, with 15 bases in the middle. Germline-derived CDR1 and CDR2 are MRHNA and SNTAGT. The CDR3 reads CASILRGPAQHF. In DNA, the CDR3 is TGTGCCAGCATTTTAAGGGGCCCAGCCCAGCATTTT.

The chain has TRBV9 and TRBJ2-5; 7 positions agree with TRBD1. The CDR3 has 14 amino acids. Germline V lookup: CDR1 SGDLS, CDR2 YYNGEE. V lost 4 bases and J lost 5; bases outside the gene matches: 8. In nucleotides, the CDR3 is TGTGCCAGCAGCACGACAGGGTCAGGGGAGACCCAGTACTTC. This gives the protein CASSTTGSGETQYF.

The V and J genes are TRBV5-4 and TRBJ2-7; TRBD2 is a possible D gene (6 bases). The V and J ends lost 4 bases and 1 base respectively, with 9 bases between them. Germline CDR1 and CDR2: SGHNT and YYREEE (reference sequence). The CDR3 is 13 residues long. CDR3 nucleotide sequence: TGTGCCAGCAGCACGGGACTTTCCTACGAGCAGTACTTC. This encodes CASSTGLSYEQYF.

The CDR3 DNA follows: TGTGCCAGCAGCTTGGCCGCACTAGCTGGCGATGAGCAGTTCTTC. Residues: CASSLAALAGDEQFF. The V gene is TRBV5-4, the J gene TRBJ2-1; perhaps TRBD2 as D (6 bases). CDR3 length: 15 residues. The germline gives CDR1 SGHNT, CDR2 YYREEE (reference sequence). Trimming pared 0 bases from V and 8 bases from J, leaving 15 bases between. Using reference TRBV5-4 and TRBJ2-1 for the parts outside the CDR3, the full variable domain is ETGVTQSPTHLIKTRGQQVTLRCSSQSGHNTVSWYQQALGQGPQFIFQYYREEENGRGNFPPRFSGLQFPNYSSELNVNALELDDSALYLCASSLAALAGDEQFFGPGTRLTVL.

CDR3 DNA sequence: TGCGCCAGCAGCTTGGTTGGACAGGGGGGCTCTAATGAAAAACTGTTTTTT. Amino acids: CASSLVGQGGSNEKLFF. The V gene is TRBV5-1, the J gene TRBJ1-4, with TRBD1 identical over 10 bases. V was clipped by 0 bases and J by 3 bases; unmatched bases: 5. Germline V gives CDR1 SGHRS, CDR2 YFSETQ. CDR3 length equals 17 residues.

The CDR3 sequence is CASNQDREDTEAFF. The CDR3 coding sequence is TGTGCCAGCAATCAGGACAGGGAGGACACTGAAGCTTTCTTT. The rearrangement uses TRBV2 and TRBJ1-1, with 8 bases identical to TRBD1. V shed 7 bases and J 3 bases; nucleotides not matched to a gene: 7. CDR3 length equals 14 residues. Looked up from germline, CDR1 is SNHLY and CDR2 is FYNNEI.